The T cell receptor beta chain described here comes from a study of shared T cell receptors in the human thymus. Repertoires were generated with immunoSEQ multiplex PCR, while TCRdb's copy carries only in-frame clones and drops some. The table records about 730,000 clones, approximately 85% of them present only once. The CDR3 is 19 residues long. The V gene lost 2 bases and the J gene lost 3 bases, with 23 bases spanning the gap. Germline values: CDR1 SGHRS, CDR2 YFSETQ. Separately, the same data were catalogued under a study of human thymus T cells. That study reports: In corrective heart surgery, resections were taken, and these provided the thymus tissue. Thymic and blood repertoires seemed to show skewed V and J gene use. Highly overlapping thymic repertoires among unrelated individuals were reported in related research.

This sequence originates from a girl less than two years old with a congenital heart defect. The chain has TRBV5-1 and TRBJ2-2, with D possibly TRBD1 on 6 matching bases. The material sequenced was thymocytes. This chain's CDR3 is CASSLPLLKPGHHTGELFF. The DNA of the CDR3 is TGCGCCAGCAGCTTACCTCTTCTCAAACCGGGACATCACACCGGGGAGCTGTTTTTT.